These 20 T cell receptor beta chains came from one sample sequenced in a study of PD-L1 blockade in urothelial cancer. Libraries were prepared by immunoSEQ multiplex PCR; TCRdb keeps only in-frame clonotypes and omits some of them. The table has 30,000 to 40,000 clones, around four fifths seen once. Sequences were derived from PBMCs, sampled around atezolizumab (anti-PD-L1) treatment. These TCRs come from a man aged 55 to 70 with urothelial cancer.

This clone has more than one count but fewer than ten. This sequence joins TRBV6-6 and TRBJ2-3, with 7 bases lining up with TRBD1. The CDR3 loop spans 15 amino acids. Germline V CDR1 and CDR2: MNHNY, SVGAGI (reference sequence). Trimming removed 5 bases from V and 2 bases from J; junction bases left unmatched: 7. The CDR3: CASSVTGALTDTQYF. CDR3 DNA sequence: TGTGCCAGCAGTGTAACAGGGGCTCTCACAGATACGCAGTATTTT.

The J gene is TRBJ2-7, the V gene TRBV28; tentative D call: TRBD2 (6 bases). CDR3 length: 13 amino acids. CDR1 and CDR2 from the germline V gene are MDHEN and SYDVKM. V was pared by 2 bases and J by 1 base, with 6 bases between. The CDR3 spells CASSLGTSYEQYF. In nucleotides, the CDR3 is TGTGCCAGCAGTTTAGGGACTTCCTACGAGCAGTACTTC.

The chain combines TRBV30 with TRBJ2-5; no reliable D call. V lost 5 bases and J lost 0, with 4 bases in between. The CDR3 extends over 11 amino acids. Germline CDR1 is GTSNPN and CDR2 is SVGIG (reference sequence). In nucleotides, the CDR3 is TGTGCCTGGCAGTACCAAGAGACCCAGTACTTC. It translates to CAWQYQETQYF.

This clone was observed a single time. This chain links TRBV5-4 with TRBJ2-7, with 9 bases lining up with TRBD1. Germline V gene lookup returns CDR1 SGHNT and CDR2 YYREEE (reference sequence). This CDR3 region has 17 residues. V gave up 0 bases and J gave up 0 bases; unmatched junction bases: 7. For the CDR3, the DNA is TGTGCCAGCAGCTTGGCGGGGACAGGGACTGCCTCCTACGAGCAGTACTTC. Residues: CASSLAGTGTASYEQYF.

The J gene is TRBJ2-2, the V gene TRBV2; TRBD2 matches at 7 bases. The germline V gene has CDR1 SNHLY and CDR2 FYNNEI. The CDR3 sequence is 16 residues long. V shed 6 bases and J 5 bases; nucleotides not matched to a gene: 12. CDR3 sequence (DNA): TGTGCCAGCAGGGACCCGGTGGGGGGGAATACCGGGGAGCTGTTTTTT. Protein product: CASRDPVGGNTGELFF. Drawing the rest from reference TRBV2 and TRBJ2-2, the complete variable domain is EPEVTQTPSHQVTQMGQEVILRCVPISNHLYFYWYRQILGQKVEFLVSFYNNEISEKSEIFDDQFSVERPDGSNFTLKIRSTKLEDSAMYFCASRDPVGGNTGELFFGEGSRLTVL.

The chain carries TRBV29-1 and TRBJ2-7; TRBD1 matches at 7 bases. This CDR3 has 11 amino acids. Germline V gene sequence: CDR1 SQVTM, CDR2 ANQGSEA. V dropped 6 bases and J dropped 3; count of bases not matched to a gene: 2. The chain's CDR3 is CSVGTVYEQYF. In nucleotides, the CDR3 is TGCAGCGTCGGGACAGTCTACGAGCAGTACTTC.

CDR3 DNA: TGTGCCAGCAGGTCCGGGGGGGCCTACAATGAGCAGTTCTTC. It translates to CASRSGGAYNEQFF. V gene TRBV11-2 combines with J gene TRBJ2-1; 8 nucleotides agree with TRBD2. The germline CDR1 and CDR2 sequences are SGHAT and FQNNGV. The trim removed 6 bases at V and 2 bases at J, leaving 3 bases unmatched. The CDR3 length is 14 residues.

This chain joins TRBV14 and TRBJ2-7, with D perhaps TRBD1 (5 bases). Germline V gives CDR1 SGHDN, CDR2 FVKESK. Trimming removed 5 bases from V and 3 bases from J, with 14 bases in between. CDR3 length: 14 residues. The CDR3 spells CASSETVSLYEQYF. In DNA form, the CDR3 reads TGTGCCAGCAGCGAGACAGTTTCGCTCTACGAGCAGTACTTC.

At least ten counts were recorded for this clone. This chain connects TRBV7-2 to TRBJ2-5; maybe TRBD2 (6 bases). Germline V gives CDR1 SGHTA, CDR2 FQGNSA. The CDR3 sequence is 14 residues long. V lost 1 base and J 4 bases, leaving 10 bases between the germline ends. CDR3 in amino acids: CASSLEAGLETQYF. CDR3 nucleotides: TGTGCCAGCAGCTTAGAGGCGGGGCTAGAGACCCAGTACTTC.

The V and J genes are TRBV4-2 and TRBJ2-3; D ambiguous. The V end lost 0 bases, the J end lost 3 bases, and 7 bases lay between the germline ends. The CDR3 is made up of 14 amino acids. The germline V gene has CDR1 LGHNA and CDR2 YNFKEQ. The CDR3 reads CASSQEAQTDTQYF. The CDR3 nucleotides are TGTGCCAGCAGCCAAGAGGCTCAAACAGATACGCAGTATTTT.

This chain joins TRBV11-2 and TRBJ2-3; TRBD2 matches 8 bases. Trimming cost V 1 base and J 5 bases; bases outside gene matches: 5. Per germline, CDR1 SGHAT and CDR2 FQNNGV. The CDR3 is 15 amino acids. The CDR3 loop reads CASSLAGGEVDTQYF. The CDR3 region has the DNA TGTGCCAGCAGCTTAGCGGGAGGGGAGGTAGATACGCAGTATTTT.

In this sample, this clone turned up once. The rearrangement links TRBV28 to TRBJ1-1, with D possibly being TRBD1 (5 bases). Germline V gives CDR1 MDHEN, CDR2 SYDVKM. The germline V and J ends were trimmed by 1 base and 2 bases, with 11 bases remaining between them. The CDR3 is 15 residues long. The CDR3 sequence is CASSLYRQLNTEAFF. CDR3 DNA: TGTGCCAGCAGTTTATACAGACAGCTAAACACTGAAGCTTTCTTT.

This clone has only a few counts. The chain employs TRBV11-3 and TRBJ2-1, with a tentative D call TRBD2 (6 bases). The germline gives CDR1 SGHNT, CDR2 YENEEA. With 5 bases removed from V and 6 bases from J, the gap between germline ends came to 11 bases. The length of the CDR3 is 13 residues. The CDR3 DNA follows: TGTGCCAGCAGCCCCGGTAGCGGCAATGAGCAGTTCTTC. Amino acids: CASSPGSGNEQFF. The full variable domain, rest sourced from reference TRBV11-3 and TRBJ2-1, is EAGVVQSPRYKIIEKKQPVAFWCNPISGHNTLYWYLQNLGQGPELLIRYENEEAVDDSQLPKDRFSAERLKGVDSTLKIQPAELGDSAVYLCASSPGSGNEQFFGPGTRLTVL.

V is TRBV28 and J is TRBJ1-1; no clear D. Germline V lookup: CDR1 MDHEN, CDR2 SYDVKM. Deletions cut 4 bases from V and 7 bases from J, with 10 bases between. The CDR3 loop spans 12 amino acids. CDR3 protein: CASSSDGNEAFF. The CDR3 region has the DNA TGTGCCAGCAGTTCGGACGGGAATGAAGCTTTCTTT.

The rearrangement uses TRBV14 and TRBJ2-3; D unclear. The V and J ends lost 0 bases and 4 bases respectively, with 8 bases between them. Germline CDR1 is SGHDN and CDR2 is FVKESK. The CDR3 contains 14 residues. CDR3 DNA: TGTGCCAGCAGCCAAGATCTTGCAGCAGATACGCAGTATTTT. This sequence encodes CASSQDLAADTQYF.

This chain uses TRBV7-2 with TRBJ2-5, with a tentative D call TRBD2 (7 bases). The CDR3 totals 16 residues. Germline V gene data show CDR1 as SGHTA and CDR2 as FQGNSA. Trimming shortened V by 1 base and J by 7 bases, and 19 bases separated the two germline ends. The CDR3 DNA follows: TGTGCCAGCAGCTTAGAGCCAATCGGGGGGCCGGGGACCCAGTACTTC. Amino acid sequence: CASSLEPIGGPGTQYF.

The V call is TRBV30, the J call TRBJ1-2; D gene uncertain. This CDR3 is 13 amino acids long. Between the trimmed V and J ends, which lost 2 bases and 5 bases, there was a span of 12 bases. Looked up from germline, CDR1 is GTSNPN and CDR2 is SVGIG (reference sequence). CDR3 sequence: CAWSHRGRYGYTF. CDR3 sequence (DNA): TGTGCCTGGAGTCACCGGGGTCGATATGGCTACACCTTC.

The rearrangement joins TRBV19 to TRBJ1-2; a possible D gene is TRBD1 (6 bases). V gave up 3 bases and J gave up 8 bases, with 25 bases separating them. The CDR3 is made up of 17 amino acids. CDR1 is LNHDA, CDR2 SQIVND, per germline (reference sequence). The CDR3: CASSIGARGVSLLGYTF. For the CDR3, the DNA is TGTGCCAGTAGTATCGGGGCCAGGGGAGTATCCCTCCTAGGCTACACCTTC.

The chain couples TRBV29-1 to TRBJ1-2, with 7 bases lining up with TRBD1. The CDR3 contains 15 residues. CDR1 is SQVTM and CDR2 is ANQGSEA in the germline V gene. Trimming cost V 4 bases and J 2 bases; bases outside gene matches: 10. The DNA for the CDR3 is TGCAGCGTTGGGGCAGGGGGAGGTGGGAACTATGGCTACACCTTC. Its protein is CSVGAGGGGNYGYTF.

V is TRBV6-5 and J is TRBJ2-7; 9 positions match TRBD2. The ends lost 0 bases at V and 2 bases at J; junction bases unmatched: 5. Germline V lookup: CDR1 MNHEY, CDR2 SVGAGI. CDR3 length equals 16 residues. CDR3 region: CASSYSLASGTYEQYF. The CDR3 DNA is TGTGCCAGCAGTTACTCCCTGGCTAGCGGGACCTACGAGCAGTACTTC.